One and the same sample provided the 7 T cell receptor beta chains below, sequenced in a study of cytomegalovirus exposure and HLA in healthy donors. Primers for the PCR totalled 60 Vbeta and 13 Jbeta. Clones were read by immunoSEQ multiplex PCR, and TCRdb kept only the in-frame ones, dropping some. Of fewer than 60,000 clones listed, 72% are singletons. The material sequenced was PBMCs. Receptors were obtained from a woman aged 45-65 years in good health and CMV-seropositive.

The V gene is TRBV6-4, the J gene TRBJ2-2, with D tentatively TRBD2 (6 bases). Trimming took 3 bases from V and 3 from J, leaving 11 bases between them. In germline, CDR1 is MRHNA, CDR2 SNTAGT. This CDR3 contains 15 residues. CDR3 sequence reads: CASSEASDHTGELFF. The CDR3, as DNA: TGTGCCAGCAGTGAGGCTAGCGATCACACCGGGGAGCTGTTTTTT.

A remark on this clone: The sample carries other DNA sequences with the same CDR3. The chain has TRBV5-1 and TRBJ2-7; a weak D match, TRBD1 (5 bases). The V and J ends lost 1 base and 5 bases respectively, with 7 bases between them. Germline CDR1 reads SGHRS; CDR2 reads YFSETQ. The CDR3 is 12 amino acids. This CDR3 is CASSLSGNEQYF. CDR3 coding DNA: TGCGCCAGCAGCTTGTCAGGGAACGAGCAGTACTTC. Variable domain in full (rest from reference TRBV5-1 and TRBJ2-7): KAGVTQTPRYLIKTRGQQVTLSCSPISGHRSVSWYQQTPGQGLQFLFEYFSETQRNKGNFPGRFSGRQFSNSRSEMNVSTLELGDSALYLCASSLSGNEQYFGPGTRLTVT.

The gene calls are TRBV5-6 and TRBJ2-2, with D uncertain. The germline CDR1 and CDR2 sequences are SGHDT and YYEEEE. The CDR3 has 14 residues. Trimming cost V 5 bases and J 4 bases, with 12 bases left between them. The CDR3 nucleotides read TGTGCCAGCAGTCCCCGGGTAGCCACCGGGGAGCTGTTTTTT. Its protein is CASSPRVATGELFF.

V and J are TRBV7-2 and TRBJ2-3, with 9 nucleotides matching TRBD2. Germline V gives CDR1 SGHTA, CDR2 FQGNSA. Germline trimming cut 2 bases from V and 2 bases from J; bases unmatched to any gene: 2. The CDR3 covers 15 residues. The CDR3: CASSLWGLATDTQYF. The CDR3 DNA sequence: TGTGCCAGCAGCTTATGGGGACTAGCCACAGATACGCAGTATTTT.

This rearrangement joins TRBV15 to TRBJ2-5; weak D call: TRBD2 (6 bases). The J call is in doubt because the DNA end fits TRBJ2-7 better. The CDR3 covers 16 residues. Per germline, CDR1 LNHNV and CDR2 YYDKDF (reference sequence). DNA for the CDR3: TGTGCCACCAGCAGACCCCAGGCGGGGCCCCCCTACGAGCAGTACTTC. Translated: CATSRPQAGPPYEQYF.

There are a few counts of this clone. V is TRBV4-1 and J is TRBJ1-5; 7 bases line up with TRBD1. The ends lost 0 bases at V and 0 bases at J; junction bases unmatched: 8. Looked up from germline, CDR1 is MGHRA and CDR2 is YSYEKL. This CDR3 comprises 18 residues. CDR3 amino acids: CASSQEPPGGYSNQPQHF. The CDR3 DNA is TGCGCCAGCAGCCAAGAACCCCCAGGGGGTTATAGCAATCAGCCCCAGCATTTT.

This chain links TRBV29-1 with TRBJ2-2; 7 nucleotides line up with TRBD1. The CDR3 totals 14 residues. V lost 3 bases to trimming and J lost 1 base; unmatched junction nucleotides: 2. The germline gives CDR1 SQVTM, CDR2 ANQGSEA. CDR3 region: CSVEGDRNTGELFF. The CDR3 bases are TGCAGCGTTGAGGGGGACAGGAACACCGGGGAGCTGTTTTTT.